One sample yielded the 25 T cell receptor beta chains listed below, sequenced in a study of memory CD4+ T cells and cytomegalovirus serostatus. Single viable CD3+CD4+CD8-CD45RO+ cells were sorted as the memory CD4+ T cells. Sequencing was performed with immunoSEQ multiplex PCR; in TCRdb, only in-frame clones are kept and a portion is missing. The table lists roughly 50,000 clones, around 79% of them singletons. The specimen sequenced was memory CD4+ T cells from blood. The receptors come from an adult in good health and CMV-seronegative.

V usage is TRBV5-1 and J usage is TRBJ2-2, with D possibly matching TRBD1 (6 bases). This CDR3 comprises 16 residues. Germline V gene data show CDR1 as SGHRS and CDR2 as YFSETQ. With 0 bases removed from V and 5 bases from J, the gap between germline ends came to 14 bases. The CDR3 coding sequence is TGCGCCAGCAGCTTGGTTCCAGGGGTAAATACCGGGGAGCTGTTTTTT. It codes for CASSLVPGVNTGELFF. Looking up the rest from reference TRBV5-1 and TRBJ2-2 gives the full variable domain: KAGVTQTPRYLIKTRGQQVTLSCSPISGHRSVSWYQQTPGQGLQFLFEYFSETQRNKGNFPGRFSGRQFSNSRSEMNVSTLELGDSALYLCASSLVPGVNTGELFFGEGSRLTVL.

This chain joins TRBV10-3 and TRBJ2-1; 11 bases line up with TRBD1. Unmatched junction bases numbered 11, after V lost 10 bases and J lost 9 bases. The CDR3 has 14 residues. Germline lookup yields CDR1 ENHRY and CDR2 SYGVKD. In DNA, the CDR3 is TGTGCCACGAAAGGACAGGGGGCTTTCACTGAGCAGTTCTTC. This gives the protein CATKGQGAFTEQFF.

DNA of the CDR3: TGTGCCAGCAGCCGCACAGGGGGCCAGGGCGAAAAACTGTTTTTT. It encodes CASSRTGGQGEKLFF. This chain connects TRBV7-6 to TRBJ1-4; 9 bases are a match to TRBD1. The V gene's germline CDR1 is SGHVS and CDR2 FNYEAQ. The CDR3 is 15 amino acids. The V and J ends lost 5 bases and 8 bases, in that order; junction bases with no gene match: 9.

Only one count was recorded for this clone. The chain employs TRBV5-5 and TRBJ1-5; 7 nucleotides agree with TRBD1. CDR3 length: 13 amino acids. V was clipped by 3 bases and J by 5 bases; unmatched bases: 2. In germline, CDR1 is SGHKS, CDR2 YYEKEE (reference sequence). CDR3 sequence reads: CASSSGQHQPQHF. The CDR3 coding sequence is TGTGCCAGCAGCTCGGGACAGCATCAGCCCCAGCATTTT.

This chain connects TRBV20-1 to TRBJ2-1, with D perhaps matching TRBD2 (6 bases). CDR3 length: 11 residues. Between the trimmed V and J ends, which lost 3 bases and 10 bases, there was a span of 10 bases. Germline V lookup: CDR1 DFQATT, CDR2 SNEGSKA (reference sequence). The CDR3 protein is CSASREREQFF. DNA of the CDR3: TGCAGTGCTAGCCGGGAGAGAGAGCAGTTCTTC.

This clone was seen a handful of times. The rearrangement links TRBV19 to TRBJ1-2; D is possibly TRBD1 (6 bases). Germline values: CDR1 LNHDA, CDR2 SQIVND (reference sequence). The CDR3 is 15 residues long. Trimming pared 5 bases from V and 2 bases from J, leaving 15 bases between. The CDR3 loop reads CASSQQGFQNYGYTF. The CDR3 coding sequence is TGTGCCAGTAGTCAACAGGGCTTTCAAAACTATGGCTACACCTTC.

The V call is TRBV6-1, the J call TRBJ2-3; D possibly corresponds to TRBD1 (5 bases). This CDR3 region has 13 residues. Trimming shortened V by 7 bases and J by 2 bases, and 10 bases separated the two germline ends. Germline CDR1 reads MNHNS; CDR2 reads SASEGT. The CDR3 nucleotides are TGTGCCAGCACCCCAGGGTACACAGATACGCAGTATTTT. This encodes CASTPGYTDTQYF.

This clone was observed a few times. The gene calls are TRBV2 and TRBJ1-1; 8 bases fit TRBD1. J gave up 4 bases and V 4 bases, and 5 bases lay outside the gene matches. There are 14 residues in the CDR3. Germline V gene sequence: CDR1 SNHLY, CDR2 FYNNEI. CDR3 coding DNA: TGTGCCAGCAGTGGGACAGGGTTCAGCACTGAAGCTTTCTTT. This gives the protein CASSGTGFSTEAFF.

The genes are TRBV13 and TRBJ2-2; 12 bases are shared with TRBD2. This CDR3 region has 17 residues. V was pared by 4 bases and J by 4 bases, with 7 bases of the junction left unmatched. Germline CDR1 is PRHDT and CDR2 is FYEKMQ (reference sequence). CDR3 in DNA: TGTGCCAGCAGCTCCGCCTTGACTAGCGGGAGCACCGGGGAGCTGTTTTTT. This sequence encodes CASSSALTSGSTGELFF.

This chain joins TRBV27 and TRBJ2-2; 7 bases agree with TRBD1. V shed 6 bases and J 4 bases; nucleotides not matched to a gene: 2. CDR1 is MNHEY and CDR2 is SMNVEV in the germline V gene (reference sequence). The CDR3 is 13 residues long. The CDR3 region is CASSRQGTGELFF. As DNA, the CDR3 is TGTGCCAGCAGCCGACAGGGCACCGGGGAGCTGTTTTTT.

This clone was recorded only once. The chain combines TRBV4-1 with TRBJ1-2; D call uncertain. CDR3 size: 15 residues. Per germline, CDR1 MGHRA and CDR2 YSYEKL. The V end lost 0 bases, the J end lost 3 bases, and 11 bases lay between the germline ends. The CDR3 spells CASSQDASVDYGYTF. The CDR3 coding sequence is TGCGCCAGCAGCCAAGACGCAAGCGTCGACTATGGCTACACCTTC.

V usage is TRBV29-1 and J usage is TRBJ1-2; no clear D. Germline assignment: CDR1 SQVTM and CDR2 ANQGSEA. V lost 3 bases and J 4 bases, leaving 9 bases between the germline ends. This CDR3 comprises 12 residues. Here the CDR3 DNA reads TGCAGCGTTGAGAGGCAGCTCTATGGCTACACCTTC. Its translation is CSVERQLYGYTF.

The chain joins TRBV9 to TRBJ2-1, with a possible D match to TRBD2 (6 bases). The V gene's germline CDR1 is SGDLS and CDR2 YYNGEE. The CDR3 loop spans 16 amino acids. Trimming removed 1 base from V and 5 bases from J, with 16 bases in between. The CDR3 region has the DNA TGTGCCAGCAGCGTACAAACGGGAGAGCATAACAATGAGCAGTTCTTC. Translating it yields CASSVQTGEHNNEQFF.

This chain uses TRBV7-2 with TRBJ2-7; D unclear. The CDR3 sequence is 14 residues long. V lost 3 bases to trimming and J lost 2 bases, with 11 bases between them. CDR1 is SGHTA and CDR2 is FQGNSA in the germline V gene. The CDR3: CASSLLRQAYEQYF. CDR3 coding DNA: TGTGCCAGCAGCTTGCTTAGGCAGGCCTACGAGCAGTACTTC.

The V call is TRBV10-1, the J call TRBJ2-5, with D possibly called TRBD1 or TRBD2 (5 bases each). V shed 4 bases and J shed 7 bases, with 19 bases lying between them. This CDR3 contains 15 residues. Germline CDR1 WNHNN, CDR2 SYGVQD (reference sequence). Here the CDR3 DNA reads TGCGCCAGCAGTGGGACCGTAGAGGGGCCAGGGACCCAGTACTTC. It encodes CASSGTVEGPGTQYF.

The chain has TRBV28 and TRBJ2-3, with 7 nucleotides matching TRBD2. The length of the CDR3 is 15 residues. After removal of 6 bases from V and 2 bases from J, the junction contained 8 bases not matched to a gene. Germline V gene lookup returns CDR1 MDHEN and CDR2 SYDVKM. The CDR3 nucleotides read TGTGCCAGCAGCCTAGCGGCGGGGTTCACAGATACGCAGTATTTT. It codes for CASSLAAGFTDTQYF.

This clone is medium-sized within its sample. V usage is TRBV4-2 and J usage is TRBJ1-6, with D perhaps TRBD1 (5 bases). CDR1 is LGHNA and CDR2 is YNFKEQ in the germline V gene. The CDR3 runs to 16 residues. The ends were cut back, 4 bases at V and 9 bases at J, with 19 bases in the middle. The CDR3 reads CASSLTGRERSSPLHF. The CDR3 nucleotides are TGTGCCAGCAGCCTTACCGGCAGGGAAAGAAGTTCACCCCTCCACTTT.

CDR3 residues: CASSEWRNTEAFF. CDR3 DNA sequence: TGTGCCAGCAGTGAGTGGCGGAACACTGAAGCTTTCTTT. The chain has TRBV6-4 and TRBJ1-1, with unresolved D. The V end was cut by 3 bases, the J end by 1 base, with 6 bases between. CDR3 size: 13 residues. Germline values: CDR1 MRHNA, CDR2 SNTAGT.

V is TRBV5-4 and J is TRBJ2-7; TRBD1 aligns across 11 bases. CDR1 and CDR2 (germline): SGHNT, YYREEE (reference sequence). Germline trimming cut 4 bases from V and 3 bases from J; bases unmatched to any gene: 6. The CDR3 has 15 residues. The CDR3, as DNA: TGTGCCAGCAGCGCTCCGGGACAGGGGGTCTACGAGCAGTACTTC. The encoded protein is CASSAPGQGVYEQYF.

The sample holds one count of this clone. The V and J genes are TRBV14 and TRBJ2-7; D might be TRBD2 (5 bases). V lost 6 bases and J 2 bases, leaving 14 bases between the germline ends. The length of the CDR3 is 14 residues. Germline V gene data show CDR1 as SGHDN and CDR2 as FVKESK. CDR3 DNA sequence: TGTGCCAGCAGTCCAATACTAGATGCCTACGAGCAGTACTTC. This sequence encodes CASSPILDAYEQYF.

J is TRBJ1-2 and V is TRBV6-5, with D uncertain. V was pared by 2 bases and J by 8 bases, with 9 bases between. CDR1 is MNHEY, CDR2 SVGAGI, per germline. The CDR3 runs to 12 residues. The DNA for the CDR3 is TGTGCCAGCAGTTACAAGGGTAGAGGCTACACCTTC. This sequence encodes CASSYKGRGYTF.

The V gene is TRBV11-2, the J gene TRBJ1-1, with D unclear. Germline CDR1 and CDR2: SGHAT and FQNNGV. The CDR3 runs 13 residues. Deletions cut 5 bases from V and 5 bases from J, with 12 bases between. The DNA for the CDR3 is TGTGCCAGCAGCCTCACTGAAAAGACTGAAGCTTTCTTT. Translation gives CASSLTEKTEAFF.

The CDR3 is CASSYTASYRDGYTF. Written as DNA, the CDR3 is TGTGCCAGCAGCTACACCGCTTCCTACAGGGATGGCTACACCTTC. J is TRBJ1-2 and V is TRBV2, with D tentatively TRBD1 (6 bases). Trimming shortened V by 6 bases and J by 6 bases, and 20 bases separated the two germline ends. The germline V gene has CDR1 SNHLY and CDR2 FYNNEI. This CDR3 is built from 15 residues.

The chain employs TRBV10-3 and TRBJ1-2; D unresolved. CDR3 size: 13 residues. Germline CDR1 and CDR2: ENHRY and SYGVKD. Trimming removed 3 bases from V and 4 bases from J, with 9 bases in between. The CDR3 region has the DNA TGTGCCATCAGTGAAGCGTCAAGCTATGGCTACACCTTC. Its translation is CAISEASSYGYTF.

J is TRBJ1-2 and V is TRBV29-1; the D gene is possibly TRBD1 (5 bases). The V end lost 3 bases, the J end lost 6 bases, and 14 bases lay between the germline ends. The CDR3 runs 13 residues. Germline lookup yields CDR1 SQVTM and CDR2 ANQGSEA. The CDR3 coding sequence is TGCAGCGTTGATGGCGACAGAACTGATGGCTACACCTTC. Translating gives CSVDGDRTDGYTF.